This entry features one T cell receptor beta chain sequence. Antigen specificity is unknown. The method was immunoSEQ multiplex PCR; TCRdb's version includes in-frame clones alone and lacks a portion of them. The data contain about 2.1 million clones, approximately 92% of them seen just once; the ten biggest clones take up more than 1.5%. From germline, CDR1 is SGHRS and CDR2 YFSETQ. Trimming removed 1 base at V and 2 bases at J, with 10 bases between. The CDR3 is made up of 15 amino acids. This specimen belongs to a study of shared clonotypes between healthy human individuals. Terminally differentiated effector memory CD45RA+ cells were excluded from the naive CD8 cells, which were CD45RO-negative and positively selected for CCR7. Study-wide results and caveats: As a rule, naive subsets had a larger estimated richness than memory subsets.

The material sequenced was naive CD8+ T cells from PBMCs. V and J are TRBV5-1 and TRBJ2-1; D may be TRBD2 (6 bases). The TCR was taken from a man aged 18-30 years in good health. Some clones in this sample may be carry-over from other donors' samples. CDR3 in DNA: TGCGCCAGCAGCTTGTCCCGCGGGACCTACAATGAGCAGTTCTTC. It encodes CASSLSRGTYNEQFF.